This T cell receptor (beta chain) was retrieved from a study of T cells in Graves' hyperthyroidism and ophthalmopathy. TCR beta CDR3 region amplification was performed from RNA transcripts. HTBI primers were the set used in a first-round RT-PCR of the TCR CDR3. In TCRdb, the multiplex PCR reads were re-called with MiXCR into one record per CDR3 protein. The sample lists approximately 430,000 distinct CDR3 sequences, 14% to 15% seen once, with about 13% in the top ten. The specimen sequenced was blood. The TCR sequence derives from a young man with Graves' ophthalmopathy.

This CDR3 reads CASSFLSMETQYF. Here the CDR3 DNA reads TGTGCCAGCAGTTTTTTATCTATGGAGACCCAGTACTTC. V usage is TRBV27 and J usage is TRBJ2-5; D call uncertain. V lost 3 bases, J lost 5 bases, and 10 bases lay in between. Germline loops: CDR1 MNHEY, CDR2 SMNVEV (reference sequence). The CDR3 totals 13 residues.